Listed below are T cell receptor beta chains from one sample, sequenced in a study of beta chain features in type 1 diabetes. Some clones are missing from TCRdb's copy, which holds only in-frame ones; the method was immunoSEQ multiplex PCR. The table records about 900,000 clones, roughly 15% of them present only once. The material sequenced was naive CD4+ T cells from blood. These receptor sequences come from a woman under 30 in good health. The CDR3 runs from the conserved cysteine through the conserved F or W. The D gene is left open where the match is weak. The size of a clone is reported for some rows only, either as once, few or many, or as a class for expanded clones.

abundance | j_gene | v_gene | d_gene | CDR3aa | CDR3nt
few | TRBJ2-5 | TRBV28 | - | CASTKAGLGGQETQYF | TGTGCCAGCACCAAGGCAGGGTTAGGGGGACAAGAGACCCAGTACTTC
- | TRBJ1-4 | TRBV27 | TRBD1 | CASSRQHRGFGEKLFF | TGTGCCAGCAGTCGACAGCACAGGGGGTTTGGAGAAAAACTGTTTTTT
- | TRBJ1-1 | TRBV7-6 | - | CASSSYLNTEAFF | TGTGCCAGCAGCTCCTACTTGAACACTGAAGCTTTCTTT
- | TRBJ1-4 | TRBV11-2 | - | CASRTFEEKLFF | TGTGCCAGCAGAACATTCGAGGAAAAACTGTTTTTT
- | TRBJ2-3 | TRBV2 | - | CASQLAPSSTDTQYF | TGTGCCAGTCAGCTAGCCCCTTCTAGCACAGATACGCAGTATTTT
few | TRBJ1-4 | TRBV13 | - | CASSLLAGNEKLFF | TGTGCCAGCAGCTTATTAGCCGGGAATGAAAAACTGTTTTTT
- | TRBJ2-3 | TRBV5-4 | - | CASSRRQGTDTQYF | TGTGCCAGCAGCAGAAGACAGGGCACAGATACGCAGTATTTT
- | TRBJ2-7 | TRBV7-9 | - | CASSPGQYEQYF | TGTGCCAGCAGCCCCGGACAGTACGAGCAGTACTTC
few | TRBJ2-2 | TRBV7-6 | - | CASSLGSGTSNTGELFF | TGTGCCAGCAGCTTAGGTTCCGGGACCTCGAACACCGGGGAGCTGTTTTTT
- | TRBJ2-5 | TRBV9 | TRBD2 | CASSGAGVLEETQYF | TGTGCCAGCAGCGGGGCGGGAGTACTAGAAGAGACCCAGTACTTC
- | TRBJ1-2 | TRBV28 | - | CASSREKGRLSYGYTF | TGTGCCAGCAGTAGGGAGAAAGGGCGGCTATCCTATGGCTACACCTTC
few | TRBJ1-4 | TRBV5-1 | TRBD1 | CASSSRTGSEKLFF | TGCGCCAGCAGCTCGCGGACAGGGAGTGAAAAACTGTTTTTT
few | TRBJ2-1 | TRBV15 | - | CATSRDVTGGEQFF | TGTGCCACCAGCAGAGATGTGACCGGGGGTGAGCAGTTCTTC
once | TRBJ1-6 | TRBV10-3 | - | CAISESSFVPYNSPLHF | TGTGCCATCAGTGAGTCTTCGTTTGTGCCTTATAATTCACCCCTCCACTTT
few | TRBJ2-5 | TRBV5-4 | TRBD2 | CASSQKTSGRIGETQYF | TGTGCCAGCAGCCAAAAGACTAGCGGGAGGATCGGGGAGACCCAGTACTTC
few | TRBJ2-7 | TRBV15 | - | CATSRDHLYEQYF | TGTGCCACCAGCAGAGACCACCTCTACGAGCAGTACTTC
- | TRBJ1-4 | TRBV6-5 | TRBD1 | CASSLSTGATNEKLFF | TGTGCCAGCAGTTTGAGCACAGGGGCAACTAATGAAAAACTGTTTTTT
- | TRBJ2-2 | TRBV5-4 | - | CASSLAGGFTGELFF | TGTGCCAGCAGCTTGGCGGGGGGCTTCACCGGGGAGCTGTTTTTT
- | TRBJ2-1 | TRBV6-1 | TRBD2 | CASSDQSSGSREQFF | TGTGCCAGCAGTGACCAGAGTAGCGGGAGTCGTGAGCAGTTCTTC
few | TRBJ2-7 | TRBV28 | TRBD2 | CASTVAGDTLYEQYF | TGTGCCAGCACCGTAGCGGGAGACACCCTCTACGAGCAGTACTTC
- | TRBJ1-2 | TRBV11-2 | - | CASSFAAYGYTF | TGTGCCAGCAGCTTTGCGGCATATGGCTACACCTTC
few | TRBJ2-3 | TRBV7-9 | - | CASSQEGGFTTDTQYF | TGCGCCAGCAGCCAAGAGGGCGGTTTTACCACAGATACGCAGTATTTT
few | TRBJ1-1 | TRBV7-8 | - | CASSNQDGDTEAFF | TGTGCCAGCAGCAACCAGGACGGGGACACTGAAGCTTTCTTT
few | TRBJ2-3 | TRBV7-9 | - | CASSLRGMSSTDTQYF | TGTGCCAGCAGCTTAAGGGGGATGTCTAGCACAGATACGCAGTATTTT
once | TRBJ2-4 | TRBV18 | TRBD1 | CASSTDRGGTKNIQYF | TGTGCCAGCTCGACAGACAGGGGCGGCACCAAAAACATTCAGTACTTC
few | TRBJ2-2 | TRBV7-3 | TRBD2 | CASSSTSGKTGELFF | TGTGCCAGCAGCTCCACTAGCGGCAAGACCGGGGAGCTGTTTTTT
- | TRBJ2-1 | TRBV4-1 | TRBD1 | CASSQPGGAGGIKTEQFF | TGCGCCAGCAGCCAGCCAGGGGGTGCAGGGGGCATAAAGACTGAGCAGTTCTTC
- | TRBJ2-1 | TRBV14 | TRBD2 | CASSAYPGLAEVNEQFF | TGTGCCAGCAGTGCTTACCCGGGACTAGCGGAGGTCAATGAGCAGTTCTTC
- | TRBJ2-3 | TRBV6-5 | - | CATSPRGYVTDTQYF | TGTGCCACCTCGCCTCGTGGGTACGTCACAGATACGCAGTATTTT
- | TRBJ2-3 | TRBV5-6 | - | CASSLGSLNTDTQYF | TGTGCCAGCAGCTTGGGCAGCCTTAACACAGATACGCAGTATTTT
few | TRBJ2-7 | TRBV4-2 | TRBD2 | CASSQASGASSYEQYF | TGTGCCAGCAGCCAAGCCAGCGGGGCCAGCTCCTACGAGCAGTACTTC
few | TRBJ2-2 | TRBV11-2 | - | CASSLGGRNTGELFF | TGTGCCAGCAGCTTAGGCGGCAGGAACACCGGGGAGCTGTTTTTT
- | TRBJ1-2 | TRBV5-6 | - | CASTAGVWYGYTF | TGTGCCAGCACCGCAGGGGTTTGGTATGGCTACACCTTC
few | TRBJ2-1 | TRBV7-9 | TRBD2 | CASRIIPGLAGGHEQFF | TGTGCCAGCAGAATAATCCCGGGACTAGCGGGAGGGCATGAGCAGTTCTTC
few | TRBJ1-2 | TRBV28 | TRBD1 | CASSLPGQGNYGYTF | TGTGCCAGCAGTCTCCCGGGACAGGGAAACTATGGCTACACCTTC
- | TRBJ1-1 | TRBV5-6 | - | CASSLQNTEAFF | TGTGCCAGCAGCCTACAGAACACTGAAGCTTTCTTT
- | TRBJ2-2 | TRBV5-4 | - | CASSLDGATGELFF | TGTGCCAGCAGCTTGGACGGGGCCACCGGGGAGCTGTTTTTT
- | TRBJ2-7 | TRBV7-9 | TRBD1 | CASSSYRGTGEQYF | TGTGCCAGCAGCTCCTACAGGGGCACGGGCGAGCAGTACTTC
- | TRBJ2-1 | TRBV4-1 | - | CASSRRRPQGPGYNEQFF | TGCGCCAGCAGCCGTAGAAGACCCCAGGGTCCGGGATACAATGAGCAGTTCTTC
few | TRBJ1-2 | TRBV20-1 | - | CSAPPDYGYTF | TGCAGTGCCCCCCCGGACTATGGCTACACCTTC
few | TRBJ2-7 | TRBV11-2 | - | CASSSRGIEQYF | TGTGCCAGCAGCTCAAGGGGGATCGAGCAGTACTTC
- | TRBJ2-3 | TRBV11-2 | - | CASSPWAIGTQYF | TGTGCCAGCAGCCCGTGGGCCATCGGTACGCAGTATTTT